The entry below gives a single T cell receptor beta chain sequence along with its context. The antigen remains unidentified. This sample is part of a study of post-analysis software for immune sequencing data. Regarding the study as a whole: TRBV5-6, TRBV5-1 and TRBV20-1 were among four to six TRBV segments more frequent in patients than controls. Significantly lower normalized Chao1 diversity was seen in multiple sclerosis patients than in controls.

Prepared TCR beta cDNA libraries contained unique molecular identifiers. TCRdb re-called the PCR reads through MiXCR, storing one row per CDR3 protein. Of 350,000 to 500,000 distinct CDR3 sequences listed, about 39% are singletons. Trimming removed 2 bases from V and 11 bases from J, with 18 bases in between. The CDR3 contains 14 residues. Germline V gene sequence: CDR1 MNHEY, CDR2 SVGEGT. This TCR derives from a girl aged 2 to 10 with multiple sclerosis. Specimen: blood. This chain connects TRBV6-2 or TRBV6-3 to TRBJ2-5; either TRBD1 or TRBD2 may supply D (5 bases each). The CDR3 DNA follows: TGTGCCAGCAGTTACGAGGGACGGTTTGGGGAGCAGTACTTC. Translating it yields CASSYEGRFGEQYF.